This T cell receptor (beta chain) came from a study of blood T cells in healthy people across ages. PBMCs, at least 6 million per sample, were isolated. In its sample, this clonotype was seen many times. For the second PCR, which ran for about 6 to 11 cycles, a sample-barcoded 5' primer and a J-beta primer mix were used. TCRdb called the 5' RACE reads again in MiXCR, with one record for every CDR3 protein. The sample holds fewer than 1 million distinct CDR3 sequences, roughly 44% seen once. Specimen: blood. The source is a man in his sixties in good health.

CDR3 DNA: TGCGCCAGCAGCCGCACGAACCAAGGGGCGTACGAGCAGTACTTC. It translates to CASSRTNQGAYEQYF. The chain carries TRBV4-1 and TRBJ2-7, with D possibly matching TRBD1 (5 bases). Trimming removed 4 bases from V and 4 bases from J, with 17 bases in between. This CDR3 spans 15 amino acids. CDR1 MGHRA and CDR2 YSYEKL come from the germline V gene.